A selection of T cell receptor beta chains follows, all from one sample in a study of blood T cell repertoires in COVID-19. Generated by immunoSEQ multiplex PCR, the TCRdb table keeps only in-frame clones and is missing some. The sample has roughly 180,000 clones, 75% to 90% seen once; the top ten hold approximately 2.3%. The specimen was peripheral blood. The receptor source for this set is a man between 65 and 85 years old with active or convalescent COVID-19. CDR3s include the opening cysteine and the closing phenylalanine or tryptophan. D genes are given only for firm matches. Clone size, where shown, is once, few, many, or a class for clones that have expanded.

V gene	D gene	clone size	J gene	CDR3 DNA	CDR3 protein
TRBV30	NA	NA	TRBJ1-6	TGTGCCTGGAAAAGCGGACGGGGAGTTAATTCACCCCTCCACTTT	CAWKSGRGVNSPLHF
TRBV28	NA	NA	TRBJ1-6	TGTGCCAGCAATCCCCTCGGTCCCCATAATTCACCCCTCCACTTT	CASNPLGPHNSPLHF
TRBV4-1	TRBD2	NA	TRBJ2-1	TGCGCCAGCAGCCAACCGGGACTAGGACATGAGCAGTTCTTC	CASSQPGLGHEQFF
TRBV5-1	TRBD2	NA	TRBJ2-1	TGCGCCAGCAGCTTGGTTTCTCAGCGACTAGCGGCCTCCTACAATGAGCAGTTCTTC	CASSLVSQRLAASYNEQFF
TRBV3-1/TRBV3-2	NA	NA	TRBJ2-7	TGTGCCAGCAGCCAAGACCGCGAGCAGTACTTC	CASSQDREQYF
TRBV9	TRBD1	NA	TRBJ1-6	TGTGCCAGCAGCCCACAGGGGGGAGGTAATTCACCCCTCCACTTT	CASSPQGGGNSPLHF
TRBV27	NA	NA	TRBJ1-2	TGTGCCAGCAGAAAGACAGCTACCTATGGCTACACCTTC	CASRKTATYGYTF
TRBV6-5	NA	NA	TRBJ1-6	TGTGCCAGCAGCCGACGGGGGACCTATAATTCACCCCTCCACTTT	CASSRRGTYNSPLHF
TRBV6-5	NA	NA	TRBJ2-7	TGTGCCAGCAGTTACTCGAGTCGGAGCTCCTACGAGCAGTACTTC	CASSYSSRSSYEQYF
TRBV18	TRBD2	NA	TRBJ2-1	TGTGCCACCTCCCTAGCGGGGAGCTACAATGAGCAGTTCTTC	CATSLAGSYNEQFF
TRBV21-1	NA	NA	TRBJ2-7	TGTGCCAGCAGGACTCTCTTCACAGGATTTTACTTC	CASRTLFTGFYF
TRBV27	NA	NA	TRBJ1-5	TGTGCCAGCAGTGCCGGGACATATAGCAATCAGCCCCAGCATTTT	CASSAGTYSNQPQHF
TRBV28	NA	NA	TRBJ1-1	TGTGCCAGCAGTTTGAGGGTGTCATCTGAAGCTTTCTTT	CASSLRVSSEAFF
TRBV20-1	NA	once	TRBJ2-7	TGCAGTGCCCTCAGCTACGAGCAGTACTTC	CSALSYEQYF
TRBV7-2	NA	NA	TRBJ2-2	TGTGCCAGCAGCTTACCGGGAACAAGGAGAGGGGAGCTGTTTTTT	CASSLPGTRRGELFF
TRBV6-2/TRBV6-3	NA	NA	TRBJ2-7	TGTGCCAGCAGTTACCAACAGATGGGCGAGCAGTACTTC	CASSYQQMGEQYF
TRBV19	TRBD1	NA	TRBJ1-1	TGTGCCAGTGGACAGGGGGCAGCGAACACTGAAGCTTTCTTT	CASGQGAANTEAFF
TRBV7-2	TRBD1	NA	TRBJ2-2	TGTGCCAGCAGCTTAGAGGGGGCATACACCGGGGAGCTGTTTTTT	CASSLEGAYTGELFF
TRBV14	NA	once	TRBJ2-1	TGTGCCAGCAGCCAAGGAGGGAGCTCCTACAATGAGCAGTTCTTC	CASSQGGSSYNEQFF
TRBV19	NA	NA	TRBJ2-7	TGTGCCAGTAGTAAACACGGACAGATTTCCTACGAGCAGTACTTC	CASSKHGQISYEQYF
TRBV2	NA	NA	TRBJ2-7	TGTGCCAGCGAGGACAGCCCAGTAGTAGAGCAGTACTTC	CASEDSPVVEQYF
TRBV6-5	TRBD2	NA	TRBJ2-1	TGTGCCAGCAGGCCCAGAAGCGGGAGGGCCAGTGAGCAGTTCTTC	CASRPRSGRASEQFF
TRBV2	NA	NA	TRBJ2-7	TGTGCCAGCTACCGGGACATCAACTACGAGCAGTACTTC	CASYRDINYEQYF
TRBV30	TRBD1	NA	TRBJ1-2	TGTGCCTGGAGTACGGGACAGGGGCGCAAGGGCTACACCTTC	CAWSTGQGRKGYTF
TRBV6-2/TRBV6-3	TRBD1	NA	TRBJ1-5	TGTGCCAGCAGCCGTGGGACAGGGTGGCAGCCCCAGCATTTT	CASSRGTGWQPQHF
TRBV18	TRBD2	NA	TRBJ2-1	TGTGCCAGCTCACCACGGTCTTGGGGACTAGCGGGCTACAATGAGCAGTTCTTC	CASSPRSWGLAGYNEQFF
TRBV5-1	TRBD1	NA	TRBJ1-5	TGCGCCAGCAGCTACGGACAGGGGTCCAATCAGCCCCAGCATTTT	CASSYGQGSNQPQHF
TRBV7-9	NA	NA	TRBJ2-1	TGTGCCAGCAGCTTAGGTCGGATAGAGGTAAATGAGCAGTTCTTC	CASSLGRIEVNEQFF
TRBV18	TRBD1	NA	TRBJ1-2	TGTGCCAGCTCACTGGACAGGAGCTATGGCTACACCTTC	CASSLDRSYGYTF
TRBV5-1	TRBD2	NA	TRBJ2-1	TGCGCCAGCAGCTTGCTAGCGGGAGGGCCGGGATCCCAGTTCTTC	CASSLLAGGPGSQFF
TRBV27	TRBD1	NA	TRBJ1-5	TGTGCCAGCAGTCCGCGACAGGGGGCGGTTACACAGCCCCAGCATTTT	CASSPRQGAVTQPQHF